These 15 T cell receptor beta chains share one sample of origin, sequenced in a study of T cell responses to AZD1222 COVID-19 vaccine. Repertoires were generated with immunoSEQ multiplex PCR, while TCRdb's copy carries only in-frame clones and drops some. The table shows 150,000 to 200,000 clones, with approximately 90% occurring only once. Sequenced material: peripheral blood, taken 28 days after the second AZD1222 dose. These receptors came from an adult who received the AZD1222 COVID-19 vaccine.

V usage is TRBV20-1 and J usage is TRBJ2-7; D remains ambiguous. In germline, CDR1 is DFQATT, CDR2 SNEGSKA (reference sequence). The CDR3 is 10 amino acids. Trimming took off 1 base at V and 7 bases at J, with 5 bases between the two ends. The CDR3 spells CSARGTEQYF. For the CDR3, the DNA is TGCAGTGCTAGAGGGACGGAGCAGTACTTC.

The CDR3: CASSASWDREVNEQFF. CDR3 sequence (DNA): TGTGCCAGCAGCGCATCCTGGGACAGGGAGGTCAATGAGCAGTTCTTC. The chain carries TRBV7-2 and TRBJ2-1, with 9 bases that match TRBD1. This CDR3 region has 16 residues. Unmatched junction bases numbered 11, after V lost 5 bases and J lost 6 bases. Germline CDR1 SGHTA, CDR2 FQGNSA. The full variable domain, rest sourced from reference TRBV7-2 and TRBJ2-1, is GAGVSQSPSNKVTEKGKDVELRCDPISGHTALYWYRQSLGQGLEFLIYFQGNSAPDKSGLPSDRFSAERTGGSVSTLTIQRTQQEDSAVYLCASSASWDREVNEQFFGPGTRLTVL.

The rearrangement uses TRBV2 and TRBJ2-2; 8 nucleotides agree with TRBD1. J gave up 6 bases and V 2 bases, and 8 bases lay outside the gene matches. CDR3 length equals 16 residues. Germline values: CDR1 SNHLY, CDR2 FYNNEI. This CDR3 is CASSEFARGLSGELFF. The CDR3 DNA follows: TGTGCCAGCAGTGAATTCGCCAGGGGGCTATCCGGGGAGCTGTTTTTT.

V usage is TRBV2 and J usage is TRBJ2-5; 10 bases line up with TRBD2. The CDR3 spans 15 residues. Looked up from germline, CDR1 is SNHLY and CDR2 is FYNNEI. The ends lost 6 bases at V and 7 bases at J; junction bases unmatched: 11. CDR3 amino acids: CASSALAGPEGTQYF. In nucleotides, the CDR3 is TGTGCCAGCAGCGCACTAGCGGGACCTGAAGGGACCCAGTACTTC.

The chain recombines TRBV24-1 with TRBJ1-2; perhaps TRBD1 as D (6 bases). The CDR3 covers 13 residues. Germline values: CDR1 KGHDR, CDR2 SFDVKD. V gave up 6 bases and J gave up 5 bases, with 12 bases separating them. CDR3 bases: TGTGCCACCAGTTTCAGGGGTTGGTATGGCTACACCTTC. Protein sequence: CATSFRGWYGYTF.

The chain uses TRBV5-8 and TRBJ1-5; no firm D call. The CDR3 covers 15 residues. Germline loops: CDR1 SGHTS, CDR2 YDEGEE. V shed 4 bases and J shed 4 bases, with 15 bases lying between them. The CDR3 nucleotides are TGTGCCAGCAGCCCAAGTTGGGGAGCTAATCAGCCCCAGCATTTT. It encodes CASSPSWGANQPQHF. The complete variable domain, with remaining parts taken from reference TRBV5-8 and TRBJ1-5, reads EAGVTQSPTHLIKTRGQQATLRCSPISGHTSVYWYQQALGLGLQFLLWYDEGEERNRGNFPPRFSGRQFPNYSSELNVNALELEDSALYLCASSPSWGANQPQHFGDGTRLSIL.

V usage is TRBV3-1 (or the pseudogene TRBV3-2) and J usage is TRBJ1-1; 9 positions agree with TRBD1. CDR1 and CDR2 from the germline V gene are LGHDT and YNNKEL (reference sequence). The CDR3 is 15 amino acids. Trimming at V came to 3 bases and at J to 6 bases, leaving 8 bases not matched to a gene. CDR3 amino acids: CASSHGRTGEPEAFF. CDR3 bases: TGTGCCAGCAGCCACGGACGGACAGGGGAGCCTGAAGCTTTCTTT.

V and J are TRBV27 and TRBJ2-3; the match to TRBD2 covers 8 bases. Germline CDR1 reads MNHEY; CDR2 reads SMNVEV (reference sequence). CDR3 length equals 16 residues. With 5 bases clipped from V and 2 bases from J, the junction kept 9 bases outside the gene matches. For the CDR3, the DNA is TGTGCCAGCAGTGAAGGGCAGCGGGGGTACACAGATACGCAGTATTTT. Amino acids: CASSEGQRGYTDTQYF.

The chain links TRBV14 to TRBJ1-6, with D tentatively TRBD1 (5 bases). Trimming shortened V by 1 base and J by 4 bases, and 26 bases separated the two germline ends. Germline CDR1 and CDR2: SGHDN and FVKESK. The CDR3 totals 21 residues. For the CDR3, the DNA is TGTGCCAGCAGCCAAGCGTCCTGGGGTTTCGAAGGGGCTCCTTATAATTCACCCCTCCACTTT. The encoded protein is CASSQASWGFEGAPYNSPLHF.

The V and J genes are TRBV27 and TRBJ1-2; TRBD1 matches 8 bases. Germline values: CDR1 MNHEY, CDR2 SMNVEV (reference sequence). The CDR3 sequence is 15 residues long. The junction had 12 bases not matched to a gene; V was cut back by 7 bases and J by 5 bases. The CDR3 sequence: CASTPHGQGAYGYTF. The CDR3 DNA follows: TGTGCCAGCACCCCGCACGGGCAGGGGGCTTATGGCTACACCTTC.

The chain has TRBV25-1 and TRBJ2-3; weak D call: TRBD1 (5 bases). Germline-derived CDR1 and CDR2 are MGHDK and SYGVNS. V was cut by 6 bases and J by 5 bases, with 18 bases left in between. CDR3 length equals 15 residues. CDR3 sequence: CASSPVWGTKDTQYF. For the CDR3, the DNA is TGTGCCAGCAGCCCGGTCTGGGGCACCAAAGATACGCAGTATTTT.

This chain links TRBV27 with TRBJ2-1; 7 bases are a match to TRBD1. CDR1 is MNHEY and CDR2 is SMNVEV in the germline V gene (reference sequence). The CDR3 has 16 amino acids. J gave up 0 bases and V 5 bases, and 7 bases lay outside the gene matches. DNA for the CDR3: TGTGCCAGCAGTCCCAAGGGGGCGTTCTCCTACAATGAGCAGTTCTTC. Its protein is CASSPKGAFSYNEQFF.

The chain has TRBV9 and TRBJ2-3, with 9 bases that match TRBD2. Germline CDR1 is SGDLS and CDR2 is YYNGEE. After removal of 3 bases from V and 3 bases from J, the junction contained 8 bases not matched to a gene. The length of the CDR3 is 16 residues. DNA for the CDR3: TGTGCCAGCAGCGCTGTAGCGGGAGAAGCGACAGATACGCAGTATTTT. Translated, it gives CASSAVAGEATDTQYF.

The rearrangement links TRBV5-1 to TRBJ1-5; D is unresolved. Germline CDR1 is SGHRS and CDR2 is YFSETQ. The CDR3 has 15 residues. Deletions cut 0 bases from V and 2 bases from J, with 9 bases between. CDR3 in amino acids: CASSLDSGGNQPQHF. CDR3 nucleotides: TGCGCCAGCAGCTTGGATTCCGGGGGCAATCAGCCCCAGCATTTT.

This rearrangement joins TRBV3-1 (or the pseudogene TRBV3-2) to TRBJ2-7, with 7 bases that match TRBD1. After removal of 6 bases from V and 0 bases from J, the junction contained 5 bases not matched to a gene. CDR3 length equals 14 residues. CDR1 is LGHDT and CDR2 is YNNKEL in the germline V gene (reference sequence). As DNA, the CDR3 is TGTGCCAGCAGGCTCAGACAGGGCTCCTACGAGCAGTACTTC. It encodes CASRLRQGSYEQYF.